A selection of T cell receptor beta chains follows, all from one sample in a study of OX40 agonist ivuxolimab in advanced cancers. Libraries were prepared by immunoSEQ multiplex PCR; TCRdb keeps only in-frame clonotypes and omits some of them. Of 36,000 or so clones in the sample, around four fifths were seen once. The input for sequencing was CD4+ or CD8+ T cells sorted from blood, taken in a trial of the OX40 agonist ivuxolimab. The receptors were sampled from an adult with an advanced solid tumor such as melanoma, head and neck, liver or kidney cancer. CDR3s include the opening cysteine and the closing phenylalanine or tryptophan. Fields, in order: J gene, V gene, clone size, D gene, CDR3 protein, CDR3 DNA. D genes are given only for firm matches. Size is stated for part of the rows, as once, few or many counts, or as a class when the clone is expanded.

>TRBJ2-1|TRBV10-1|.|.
CASSESRSVGNEQFF
TGCGCCAGCAGTGAGTCTCGCTCTGTGGGCAATGAGCAGTTCTTC
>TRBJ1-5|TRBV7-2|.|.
CASSLDGVGGQPQHF
TGTGCCAGCAGCTTAGATGGGGTGGGCGGTCAGCCCCAGCATTTT
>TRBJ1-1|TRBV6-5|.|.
CASRDRGENTEAFF
TGTGCCAGCAGGGATCGAGGGGAGAACACTGAAGCTTTCTTT
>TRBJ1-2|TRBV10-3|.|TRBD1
CAIRGQGGSTF
TGTGCCATCAGAGGACAGGGCGGATCCACCTTC
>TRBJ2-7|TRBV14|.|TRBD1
CASSREGQGPMNAYEQYF
TGTGCCAGCAGCCGAGAGGGACAGGGACCGATGAATGCCTACGAGCAGTACTTC
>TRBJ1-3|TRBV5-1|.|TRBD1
CASSSQTGRNTIYF
TGCGCCAGCAGCTCACAGACAGGGAGAAACACCATATATTTT
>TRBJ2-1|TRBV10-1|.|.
CASSEENYNEQFF
TGCGCCAGCAGTGAGGAAAATTACAATGAGCAGTTCTTC
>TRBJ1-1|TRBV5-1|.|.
CASSIQVNTEAFF
TGCGCCAGCAGCATACAGGTGAACACTGAAGCTTTCTTT
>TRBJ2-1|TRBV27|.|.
CASSFTGNEQFF
TGTGCCAGCAGTTTTACCGGGAATGAGCAGTTCTTC
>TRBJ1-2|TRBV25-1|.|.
CASSETRQVGSDYGYTF
TGTGCCAGCAGTGAAACGCGACAGGTCGGGTCTGACTATGGCTACACCTTC
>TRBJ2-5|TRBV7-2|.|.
CASSLAWSSGQETQYF
TGTGCCAGCAGCTTAGCGTGGTCATCGGGACAAGAGACCCAGTACTTC
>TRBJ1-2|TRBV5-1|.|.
CASSQLTENYGYTF
TGCGCCAGCAGCCAACTAACGGAGAACTATGGCTACACCTTC
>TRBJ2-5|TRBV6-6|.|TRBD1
CASSLGQGGETQYF
TGTGCCAGCAGCCTCGGACAGGGGGGGGAGACCCAGTACTTC
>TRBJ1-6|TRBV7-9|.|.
CASSGDSGVNSPLHF
TGTGCCAGCAGCGGGGACTCTGGGGTAAATTCACCCCTCCACTTT
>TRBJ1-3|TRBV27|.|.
CASSLSPAGNTIYF
TGTGCCAGCAGTTTATCTCCAGCTGGAAACACCATATATTTT
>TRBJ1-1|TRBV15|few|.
CATSVVVGTEAFF
TGTGCCACCAGCGTTGTAGTGGGCACTGAAGCTTTCTTT
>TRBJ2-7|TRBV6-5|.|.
CASSFRGAYEQYF
TGTGCCAGCAGTTTCAGGGGGGCCTACGAGCAGTACTTC
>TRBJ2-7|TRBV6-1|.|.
CASTPTGTYEQYF
TGTGCCAGCACCCCGACCGGTACCTACGAGCAGTACTTC
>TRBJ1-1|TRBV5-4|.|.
CASSLAIQGWTEAFF
TGTGCCAGCAGCTTGGCGATTCAGGGATGGACTGAAGCTTTCTTT
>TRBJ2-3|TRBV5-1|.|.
CASSLDTVTDTQYF
TGCGCCAGCAGCTTGGATACAGTAACAGATACGCAGTATTTT
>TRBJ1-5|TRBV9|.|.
CASSVGRGNQPQHF
TGTGCCAGCAGCGTAGGGAGGGGCAATCAGCCCCAGCATTTT
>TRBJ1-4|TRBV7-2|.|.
CASSSGTRNEKLFF
TGTGCCAGCAGCTCCGGAACGCGGAATGAAAAACTGTTTTTT
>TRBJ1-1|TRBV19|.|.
CASSIGISEAFF
TGTGCCAGTAGTATCGGGATAAGTGAAGCTTTCTTT
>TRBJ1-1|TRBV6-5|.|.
CASSYKGVNTEAFF
TGTGCCAGCAGTTACAAGGGTGTGAACACTGAAGCTTTCTTT
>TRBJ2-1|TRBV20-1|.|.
CSAGTYNEQFF
TGCAGTGCCGGGACTTACAATGAGCAGTTCTTC
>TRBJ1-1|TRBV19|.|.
CASSILQGNTEAFF
TGTGCCAGTAGTATTTTACAGGGGAACACTGAAGCTTTCTTT
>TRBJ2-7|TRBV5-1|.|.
CASSLSGGTYEQYF
TGCGCCAGCAGCTTGAGTGGTGGCACCTACGAGCAGTACTTC
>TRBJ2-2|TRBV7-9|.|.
CASSLRVVGELFF
TGTGCCAGCAGCTTAAGGGTCGTCGGGGAGCTGTTTTTT
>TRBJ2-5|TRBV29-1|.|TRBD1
CSARQGPETQYF
TGCAGCGCCCGACAGGGGCCAGAGACCCAGTACTTC
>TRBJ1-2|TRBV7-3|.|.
CASSLGGNYGYTF
TGTGCCAGCAGCTTAGGGGGGAACTATGGCTACACCTTC
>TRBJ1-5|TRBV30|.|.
CAWSTGIGNQPQHF
TGTGCCTGGAGTACGGGGATTGGCAATCAGCCCCAGCATTTT
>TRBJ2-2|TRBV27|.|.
CASSYIAGAGGELFF
TGTGCCAGCAGTTACATTGCGGGGGCGGGCGGGGAGCTGTTTTTT
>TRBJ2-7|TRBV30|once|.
CAWSVLSLDEQYF
TGTGCCTGGAGTGTACTATCCCTAGACGAGCAGTACTTC
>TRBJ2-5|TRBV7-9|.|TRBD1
CASSPPGQGWGQETQYF
TGTGCCAGCAGCCCCCCGGGACAGGGTTGGGGGCAAGAGACCCAGTACTTC
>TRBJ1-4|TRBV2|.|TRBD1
CASRMTGGEKLFF
TGTGCCAGCAGGATGACAGGGGGGGAAAAACTGTTTTTT
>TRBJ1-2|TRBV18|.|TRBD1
CASSENPGTDYGYTF
TGTGCCAGCTCAGAAAATCCCGGGACAGACTATGGCTACACCTTC
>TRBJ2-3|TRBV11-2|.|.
CASSRAGTWGTDTQYF
TGTGCCAGCAGCCGGGCCGGGACATGGGGCACAGATACGCAGTATTTT
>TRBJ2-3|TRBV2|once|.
CASSESRTTDTQYF
TGTGCCAGCAGTGAAAGTAGGACGACAGATACGCAGTATTTT
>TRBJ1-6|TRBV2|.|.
CASSQRGGGNSPLHF
TGTGCCAGCAGCCAGAGGGGAGGAGGTAATTCACCCCTCCACTTT
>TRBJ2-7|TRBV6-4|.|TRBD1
CAGTGGKYEQYF
TGTGCGGGGACAGGGGGCAAGTACGAGCAGTACTTC
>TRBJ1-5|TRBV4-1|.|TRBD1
CASSQEGQYSNQPQHF
TGCGCCAGCAGCCAAGAGGGACAGTATAGCAATCAGCCCCAGCATTTT
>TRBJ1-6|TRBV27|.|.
CASSPTWTSPLHF
TGTGCCAGCAGTCCCACGTGGACTTCACCCCTCCACTTT
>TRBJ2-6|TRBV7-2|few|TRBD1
CASSPGTGPSGANVLTF
TGTGCCAGCAGCCCCGGGACAGGGCCATCCGGGGCCAACGTCCTGACTTTC
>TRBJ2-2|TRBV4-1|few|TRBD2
CASSQGMGLAGGRPGELFF
TGCGCCAGCAGCCAAGGGATGGGACTAGCGGGGGGGAGACCCGGGGAGCTGTTTTTT